This TCR beta chain derives from a study of T cell responses to AZD1222 COVID-19 vaccine. The repertoire was sequenced with immunoSEQ multiplex PCR; TCRdb's copy has only in-frame clones and lacks some. The data show 65,000 to 85,000 clones, 90% to 95% seen once. The CDR3 loop spans 13 amino acids. Germline-derived CDR1 and CDR2 are SGHDT and YYEEEE. V was trimmed by 2 bases and J by 2 bases, leaving 7 bases between them. The receptor's source is an adult in good health. This material consisted of peripheral blood, taken on day 0 of AZD1222 vaccination. The rearrangement links TRBV5-6 to TRBJ2-5, with D unclear. Here the CDR3 DNA reads TGTGCCAGCAGCTTCATCGGACAAGAGACCCAGTACTTC. It is translated as CASSFIGQETQYF.